The entry that follows covers one T cell receptor beta chain sequence. Its antigen specificity is not known. Per-nucleotide qualities are absent, and no much larger clonotype sits a single base away. The entry originates in a study of cytomegalovirus exposure and HLA in healthy donors (dated by TCRdb to about 2017). Notes on the research overall: A later analysis indicated that the roughly 120 validation repertoires were generated on the platform also employed for the approximately 690 repertoires of the first cohort. To predict cytomegalovirus infection status, the study brought together high-throughput TCR immunosequencing, statistical association of individual TCRs with disease status, and machine learning. The study was designed to test whether signatures of past pathogen exposure could be identified by cataloging public T cell receptors. Besides the first cohort of some 670 subjects, a separate validation cohort made up of over 100 different subjects was used. Broader findings and caveats from the paper: The study listed 170 or so TCR beta chains as associated with cytomegalovirus. In a later analysis, TCRs clustered in the first cohort were found to also tend to co-occur in the approximately 120 validation repertoires, with 94% of cluster scores above 0. Across donors, most TCR sequences were observed very rarely, whereas some public TCRs were present in many individuals. Cytomegalovirus status was reported to be diagnosed by the classifier with high specificity and sensitivity in both the original and validation cohorts. In vitro tests confirmed that a few of the cytomegalovirus-associated TCR beta chains recognize cytomegalovirus antigens. The authors suggested that the approach could potentially be extended to other disease states and immunological phenotypes. The validation cohort had no HLA typing available for a later analysis, so co-occurrence within that cohort was assessed over all 130 or so repertoires.

Trimming removed 4 bases from V and 5 bases from J, leaving 20 bases between the germline ends. Spanning cysteine to phenylalanine, the CDR3 consists of 16 amino acids. Of all the DNA, just the CDR3 is kept, 48 bases in frame from base 1. Sequences MNHNS (CDR1) and SASEGT (CDR2) are obtained from the germline V gene. The library was generated by the immunoSEQ multiplex PCR assay. For the original study's pipeline: To diagnose cytomegalovirus status from the catalog of TCR beta chain sequences, a statistical classification framework was built. TCRdb retrieved this table from immuneACCESS and kept in-frame rearrangements only. Not all clones are present; in checked studies, unresolved V genes account for under half, and no reason is known for the remainder. V, J and clone size were drawn from that table, and D and trimming were deduced from the DNA. The sample records some 180,000 clones, more than 75% of which are singletons. Of the sample, 7.2% falls within the top ten clones.

The donors were included in the validation cohort of 100 to 150 subjects, a group kept apart from the roughly 700-subject first cohort. This receptor was taken from a man aged 25-45 years in good health and CMV-seropositive. What was sequenced was PBMCs. This sequence uses TRBV6-1 and TRBJ1-2; the best D guess is TRBD1, with 5 bases matching. CDR3 reads: CASSGPGVQAGYGYTF. The nucleotides read TGTGCCAGCAGTGGACCGGGGGTCCAGGCCGGGTATGGCTACACCTTC.